This T cell receptor beta chain comes out of a study of PD-1 blockade in classical Hodgkin lymphoma. Stated time point: cycle 4 day 1 (C4D1), after more than five weeks of nivolumab. No patient escaped relapse after autologous stem cell transplantation, and brentuximab vedotin exposure varied. Worth noting for this clone: The sample contains more than one DNA sequence encoding this CDR3.

Clones were read by immunoSEQ multiplex PCR, and TCRdb kept only the in-frame ones, dropping some. The table records 45,000 to 55,000 clones, about 75% of them present only once. This CDR3 is built from 14 residues. V lost 2 bases and J lost 4; bases outside the gene matches: 4. Germline CDR1 and CDR2: SGHTA and FQGTGA. The sequenced sample was peripheral blood mononuclear cells (PBMCs), obtained before the fourth cycle of nivolumab. The sequence was obtained from a human donor with classical Hodgkin lymphoma. This sequence joins TRBV7-3 and TRBJ1-2, with TRBD1 matching 7 bases. The CDR3 here is CASSLSPGGYGYTF. The CDR3 DNA reads TGTGCCAGCAGCTTATCGCCAGGGGGCTATGGCTACACCTTC.